The TCR beta chain described here comes from a study of cytotoxic CD8 clonotypes in ibrutinib-treated CLL. Looking at the study overall: Samples averaged approximately 240,000 productive templates and about 94,000 productive rearrangements.

Repertoires were generated with immunoSEQ multiplex PCR, while TCRdb's copy carries only in-frame clones and drops some. The sample carries approximately 30,000 clones, 57% recorded once. Comments on this clone: The target antigen is unknown.

Study conclusions and caveats: Baseline levels were approached again at progression, after clonality had risen at ibrutinib response.

Germline V lookup: CDR1 SEHNR, CDR2 FQNEAQ (reference sequence). The CDR3 is 12 amino acids. The germline V and J ends were trimmed by 3 bases and 5 bases, with 7 bases remaining between them. The sequence came from a human donor with chronic lymphocytic leukemia. The input for sequencing was PBMCs, taken before ibrutinib treatment. The chain joins TRBV7-9 to TRBJ2-5; the D gene could be TRBD1 or TRBD2 (5 bases each). CDR3 region: CASSFWGETQYF. For the CDR3, the DNA is TGTGCCAGCAGCTTCTGGGGGGAGACCCAGTACTTC.